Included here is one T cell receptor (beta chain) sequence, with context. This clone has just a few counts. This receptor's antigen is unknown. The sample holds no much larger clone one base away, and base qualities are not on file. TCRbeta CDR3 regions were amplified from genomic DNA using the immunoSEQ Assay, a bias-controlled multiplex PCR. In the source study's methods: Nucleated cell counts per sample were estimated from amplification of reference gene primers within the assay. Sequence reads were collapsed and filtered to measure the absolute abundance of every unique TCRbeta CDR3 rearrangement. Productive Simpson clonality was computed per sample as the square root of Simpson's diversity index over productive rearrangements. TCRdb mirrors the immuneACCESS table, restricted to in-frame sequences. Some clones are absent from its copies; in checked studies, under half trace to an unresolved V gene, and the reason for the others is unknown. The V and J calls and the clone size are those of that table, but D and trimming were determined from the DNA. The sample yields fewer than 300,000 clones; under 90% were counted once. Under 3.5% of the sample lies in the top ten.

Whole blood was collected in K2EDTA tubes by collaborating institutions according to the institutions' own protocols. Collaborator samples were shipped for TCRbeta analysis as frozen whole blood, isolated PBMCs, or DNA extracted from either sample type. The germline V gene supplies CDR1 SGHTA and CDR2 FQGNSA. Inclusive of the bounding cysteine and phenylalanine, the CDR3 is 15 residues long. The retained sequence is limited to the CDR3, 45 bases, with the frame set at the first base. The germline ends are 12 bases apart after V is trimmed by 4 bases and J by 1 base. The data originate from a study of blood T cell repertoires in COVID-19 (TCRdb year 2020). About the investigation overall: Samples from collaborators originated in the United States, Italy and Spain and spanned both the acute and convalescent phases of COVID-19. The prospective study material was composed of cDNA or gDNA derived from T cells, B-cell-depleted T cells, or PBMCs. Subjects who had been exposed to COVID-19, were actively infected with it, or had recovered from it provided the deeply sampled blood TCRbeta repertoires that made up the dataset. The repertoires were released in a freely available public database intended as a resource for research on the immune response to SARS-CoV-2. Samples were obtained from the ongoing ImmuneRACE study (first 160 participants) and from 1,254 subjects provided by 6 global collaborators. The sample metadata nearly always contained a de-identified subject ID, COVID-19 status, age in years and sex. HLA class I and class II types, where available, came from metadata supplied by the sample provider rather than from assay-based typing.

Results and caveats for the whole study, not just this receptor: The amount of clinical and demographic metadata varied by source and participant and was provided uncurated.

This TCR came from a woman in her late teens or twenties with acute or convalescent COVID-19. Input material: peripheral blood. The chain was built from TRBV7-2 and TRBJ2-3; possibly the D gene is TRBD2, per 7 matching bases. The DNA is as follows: TGTGCCAGCAGCTCTAGGGGGGGAGGCACAGATACGCAGTATTTT. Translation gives CASSSRGGGTDTQYF. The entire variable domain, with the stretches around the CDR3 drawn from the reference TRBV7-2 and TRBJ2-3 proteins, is GAGVSQSPSNKVTEKGKDVELRCDPISGHTALYWYRQSLGQGLEFLIYFQGNSAPDKSGLPSDRFSAERTGGSVSTLTIQRTQQEDSAVYLCASSSRGGGTDTQYFGPGTRLTVL.